The 26 T cell receptor beta chains listed next were all sequenced from one sample in a study of Graves' ophthalmopathy and Graves' hyperthyroidism. Amplification from RNA transcripts yielded the TCR beta CDR3 regions. The first round was an RT-PCR with HTBI primers, and the second round was a multiplex PCR. TCRdb processed the multiplex PCR reads anew with MiXCR; each CDR3 protein has one entry. The data contain over a million distinct CDR3 sequences, about 36% of them singletons. Sequenced material: peripheral blood or thyroid tissue (not recorded which). The receptors here all came from an adult man with Graves' hyperthyroidism.

The chain uses TRBV25-1 and TRBJ2-7; a weak D match, TRBD2 (6 bases). Germline loops: CDR1 MGHDK, CDR2 SYGVNS. V lost 4 bases, J lost 0 bases, and 16 bases lay in between. This CDR3 is 16 amino acids long. The CDR3 DNA is TGTGCCAGCAGTGCTAGAGATCCTAGCGTCTCCTACGAGCAGTACTTC. Translation gives CASSARDPSVSYEQYF.

This clonotype occurred once. This sequence joins TRBV4-1 and TRBJ2-5, with 12 positions matching TRBD2. Germline V gene lookup returns CDR1 MGHRA and CDR2 YSYEKL. This CDR3 region has 18 residues. J was trimmed by 2 bases and V by 3 bases; bases with no gene match: 10. The DNA for the CDR3 is TGCGCCAGCAGCCACACCCCTGGGACTAGCGGGCGACAAGAGACCCAGTACTTC. It encodes CASSHTPGTSGRQETQYF.

The chain has TRBV20-1 and TRBJ2-5; tentative D call: TRBD2 (5 bases). Germline loops: CDR1 DFQATT, CDR2 SNEGSKA (reference sequence). Trimming took off 0 bases at V and 2 bases at J, with 16 bases between the two ends. The CDR3 contains 16 residues. CDR3 coding DNA: TGCAGTGCTAGAGATTTCGGGGTGCCCGTTCAAGAGACCCAGTACTTC. Its protein product is CSARDFGVPVQETQYF.

The V gene is TRBV7-3, the J gene TRBJ2-7; TRBD1 matches at 9 bases. The CDR3 covers 15 residues. Germline-derived CDR1 and CDR2 are SGHTA and FQGTGA. Losses at the gene ends were 6 bases for V and 2 bases for J; bases not matched to a gene: 8. CDR3 sequence reads: CASRLRNRGPYEQYF. The CDR3 coding sequence is TGTGCCAGCAGACTCCGGAACAGGGGGCCCTACGAGCAGTACTTC.

With regard to this clonotype: It may be a read error: a sequence one base away is much more abundant. The genes are TRBV11-2 and TRBJ2-7; the D is unclear. V shed 5 bases and J shed 9 bases, with 14 bases lying between them. CDR3 length: 12 residues. CDR1 is SGHAT, CDR2 FQNNGV, per germline. CDR3 in amino acids: CASSPERRGQYF. The DNA of the CDR3 is TGTGCCAGCAGCCCCGAACGGCGCGGGCAGTACTTC. Full variable domain (rest looked up from reference TRBV11-2 and TRBJ2-7): EAGVAQSPRYKIIEKRQSVAFWCNPISGHATLYWYQQILGQGPKLLIQFQNNGVVDDSQLPKDRFSAERLKGVDSTLKIQPAKLEDSAVYLCASSPERRGQYFGPGTRLTVT.

This chain connects TRBV7-9 to TRBJ1-5; D perhaps matches TRBD1 (5 bases). Germline CDR1 is SEHNR and CDR2 is FQNEAQ (reference sequence). The CDR3 length is 14 residues. Trimming removed 5 bases at V and 7 bases at J, with 15 bases between. CDR3 in DNA: TGTGCCAGCAGCCCTTGGGGGACGGGACAGCCCCAGCATTTT. Translation: CASSPWGTGQPQHF.

This clonotype has ten or more counts. The chain links TRBV7-9 to TRBJ1-2; the D gene is possibly TRBD1 (6 bases). Germline assignment: CDR1 SEHNR and CDR2 FQNEAQ (reference sequence). The CDR3 sequence is 14 residues long. V lost 2 bases and J 3 bases, leaving 10 bases between the germline ends. For the CDR3, the DNA is TGTGCCAGCAGCTTACCTGGACAGCACTATGGCTACACCTTC. Its protein product is CASSLPGQHYGYTF.

The gene calls are TRBV5-4 and TRBJ2-5; tentatively, D is TRBD1 (6 bases). V dropped 4 bases and J dropped 2 bases, with 15 bases sitting between them. The CDR3 extends over 15 amino acids. From germline, CDR1 is SGHNT and CDR2 YYREEE (reference sequence). The DNA for the CDR3 is TGTGCCAGCAGCAGATACAGGGTCCGGCAAGAGACCCAGTACTTC. It is translated as CASSRYRVRQETQYF.

The J gene is TRBJ1-4, the V gene TRBV12-3 or TRBV12-4; possible D gene TRBD1, 5 bases. The CDR3 has 15 residues. V lost 4 bases to trimming and J lost 8 bases, with 17 bases between them. The CDR3 nucleotides read TGTGCCAGCAGTTCCCAACGGGACTTTGGGGAAAAACTGTTTTTT. This gives the protein CASSSQRDFGEKLFF.

This clonotype was counted many times. The chain is built from TRBV4-3 and TRBJ1-5, with TRBD1 as a possible D gene (5 bases). Per germline, CDR1 LGHNA and CDR2 YSLEER. V lost 5 bases, J lost 7 bases, and 15 bases lay in between. The CDR3 is made up of 14 amino acids. CDR3 loop: CASSSTGMGQPQHF. The CDR3 nucleotides read TGCGCCAGCAGCTCCACAGGTATGGGACAGCCCCAGCATTTT.

This clonotype was recorded a few times. The rearrangement joins TRBV24-1 to TRBJ2-5; a weak D match, TRBD2 (6 bases). This CDR3 is 16 amino acids long. With 1 base removed from V and 5 bases from J, the gap between germline ends came to 16 bases. Germline V gene sequence: CDR1 KGHDR, CDR2 SFDVKD. The CDR3 loop reads CATSDFGDSGVETQYF. The CDR3 DNA sequence: TGTGCCACCAGTGATTTTGGGGACTCCGGGGTGGAGACCCAGTACTTC.

At least ten counts were recorded for this clonotype. This rearrangement joins TRBV10-3 to TRBJ2-2, with 10 bases identical to TRBD2. The CDR3 loop spans 15 amino acids. Trimming at V came to 9 bases and at J to 0 bases, leaving 4 bases not matched to a gene. Per the germline V gene, CDR1 is ENHRY and CDR2 is SYGVKD. As DNA, the CDR3 is TGTGCCATGGCGAGCGGGGGGGCGAACACCGGGGAGCTGTTTTTT. Translated, it gives CAMASGGANTGELFF.

V and J are TRBV25-1 and TRBJ1-5; no clear D gene. The CDR3 consists of 14 residues. In germline, CDR1 is MGHDK, CDR2 SYGVNS. The ends were cut back, 4 bases at V and 5 bases at J, with 12 bases in the middle. CDR3: CASSADYRDQPQHF. The CDR3 coding sequence is TGTGCCAGCAGTGCTGACTACCGAGATCAGCCCCAGCATTTT. Filled out from reference TRBV25-1 and TRBJ1-5, the complete variable domain reads EADIYQTPRYLVIGTGKKITLECSQTMGHDKMYWYQQDPGMELHLIHYSYGVNSTEKGDLSSESTVSRIRTEHFPLTLESARPSHTSQYLCASSADYRDQPQHFGDGTRLSIL.

The sample holds one count of this clonotype. The chain combines TRBV12-3 or TRBV12-4 with TRBJ2-2, with D possibly TRBD1 on 8 matching bases. The CDR3 consists of 16 residues. Trimming took off 0 bases at V and 6 bases at J, with 14 bases between the two ends. The CDR3 bases are TGTGCCAGCAGTTTAGCGAACAGGGGGGGGTCCGGGGAGCTGTTTTTT. Protein sequence: CASSLANRGGSGELFF.

This clonotype was recorded at least ten times. The chain has TRBV25-1 and TRBJ2-5; TRBD1 agrees at 11 bases. The junction had 10 bases not matched to a gene; V was cut back by 8 bases and J by 5 bases. In germline, CDR1 is MGHDK, CDR2 SYGVNS. This CDR3 region has 15 residues. This CDR3 is CASVPGQGVWETQYF. CDR3 DNA: TGTGCCAGCGTACCGGGACAGGGGGTATGGGAGACCCAGTACTTC.

This sequence joins TRBV27 and TRBJ2-7; TRBD1 matches 7 bases. This CDR3 is 13 amino acids long. The ends lost 5 bases at V and 5 bases at J; junction bases unmatched: 6. CDR1 and CDR2 (germline): MNHEY, SMNVEV (reference sequence). CDR3 nucleotide sequence: TGTGCCAGCAGTAACCCGACAGGGCACGAGCAGTACTTC. Residues: CASSNPTGHEQYF.

Concerning this clonotype: The junction differs from germline at one of its ends, possibly a read error. This sequence joins TRBV10-2 and TRBJ1-1; 10 bases are shared with TRBD1. The germline V gene encodes CDR1 WSHSY and CDR2 SAAADI. The CDR3 has 18 residues. CDR3 sequence (DNA): TGCGCCAGCAGCCAAGATCGGGGGACAGGGGTGCGGTACACTGAAGCTTCCTTT. It yields the protein CASSQDRGTGVRYTEASF.

The DNA for the CDR3 is TGTGCCAGCAGTTACTCGACCGGGACCAAAGCTTTCTTT. It encodes CASSYSTGTKAFF. The chain combines TRBV6-2 or TRBV6-3 with TRBJ1-1; TRBD1 is a possible D gene (5 bases). V lost 0 bases to trimming and J lost 9 bases, with 11 bases between them. Germline values: CDR1 MNHEY, CDR2 SVGEGT. The CDR3 has 13 amino acids.

This chain uses TRBV25-1 with TRBJ1-5, with D maybe TRBD1 (6 bases). The CDR3 consists of 14 residues. CDR1 is MGHDK, CDR2 SYGVNS, per germline. The CDR3 loop reads CARDGAGGNQPQHF. For the CDR3, the DNA is TGTGCTAGAGATGGCGCAGGGGGCAATCAGCCCCAGCATTTT.

This chain uses TRBV5-1 with TRBJ2-5; D is perhaps TRBD1 (5 bases). Germline CDR1 is SGHRS and CDR2 is YFSETQ. The germline V and J ends were trimmed by 3 bases and 5 bases, with 14 bases remaining between them. The CDR3 has 14 residues. CDR3 sequence: CASSSAGMGETQYF. In DNA, the CDR3 is TGCGCCAGCAGCTCTGCAGGGATGGGGGAGACCCAGTACTTC.

This clonotype has only a few counts. V gene TRBV4-1 combines with J gene TRBJ2-7, with no clear D. Germline lookup yields CDR1 MGHRA and CDR2 YSYEKL. The CDR3 has 16 amino acids. Trimming took off 2 bases at V and 7 bases at J, with 21 bases between the two ends. The CDR3: CASSQSGPHQPWEQYF. The CDR3 DNA is TGCGCCAGCAGCCAATCGGGCCCCCATCAACCCTGGGAGCAGTACTTC.

This clonotype was counted many times. The chain carries TRBV11-2 and TRBJ2-5, with 8 bases identical to TRBD2. V was clipped by 5 bases and J by 5 bases; unmatched bases: 16. Germline CDR1 SGHAT, CDR2 FQNNGV. The length of the CDR3 is 17 residues. CDR3 bases: TGTGCCAGCAGCACACGCCTTAGCGCGGGGGGCGGGGAGACCCAGTACTTC. It codes for CASSTRLSAGGGETQYF.

This clonotype was picked up one time. The chain recombines TRBV2 with TRBJ1-3; 7 bases agree with TRBD1. Germline-derived CDR1 and CDR2 are SNHLY and FYNNEI. The CDR3 contains 16 residues. The junction had 10 bases not matched to a gene; V was cut back by 5 bases and J by 3 bases. The CDR3 loop reads CASSPFQDRVGNTIYF. The CDR3 DNA is TGTGCCAGCAGTCCATTCCAAGACAGGGTTGGAAACACCATATATTTT.

This sequence joins TRBV12-3 or TRBV12-4 and TRBJ2-7, with 7 bases identical to TRBD1. V trimming: 8 bases; J trimming: 3 bases; junction bases outside the gene matches: 7. There are 13 residues in the CDR3. CDR3 residues: CASGHGQDYEQYF. CDR3 sequence (DNA): TGTGCCAGCGGCCATGGACAGGACTACGAGCAGTACTTC.

This clonotype was found once. In nucleotides, the CDR3 is TGTGCCAGCAGCGCTGGCGCCGGGACAGCCTATAATTCACCCCTCCACTTT. It translates to CASSAGAGTAYNSPLHF. The chain is built from TRBV2 and TRBJ1-6; 7 positions match TRBD1. Per the germline V gene, CDR1 is SNHLY and CDR2 is FYNNEI. J lost 2 bases, V lost 6 bases, and 10 bases had no gene match. The CDR3 is made up of 17 amino acids.

In this sample, this clonotype turned up once. The chain couples TRBV29-1 to TRBJ2-3; D is unresolved. This CDR3 has 13 amino acids. Trimming left V 5 bases short and J 0 bases short, with 9 bases between. The germline V gene encodes CDR1 SQVTM and CDR2 ANQGSEA. The CDR3 protein is CSVLSYSTDTQYF. CDR3 nucleotides: TGCAGCGTTTTATCGTATAGCACAGATACGCAGTATTTT.